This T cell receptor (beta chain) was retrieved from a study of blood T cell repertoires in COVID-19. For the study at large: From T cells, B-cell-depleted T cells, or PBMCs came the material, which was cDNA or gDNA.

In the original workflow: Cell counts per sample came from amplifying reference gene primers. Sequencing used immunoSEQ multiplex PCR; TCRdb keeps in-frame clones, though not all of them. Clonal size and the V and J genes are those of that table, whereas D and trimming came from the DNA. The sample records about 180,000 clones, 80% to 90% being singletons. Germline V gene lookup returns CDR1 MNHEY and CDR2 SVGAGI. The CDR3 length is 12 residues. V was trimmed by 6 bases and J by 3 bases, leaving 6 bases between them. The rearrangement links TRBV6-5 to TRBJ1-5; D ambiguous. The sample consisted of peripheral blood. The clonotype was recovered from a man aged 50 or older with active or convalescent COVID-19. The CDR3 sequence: CASRQLNQPQHF. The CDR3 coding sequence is TGTGCCAGCAGACAGCTCAATCAGCCCCAGCATTTT.